These 30 T cell receptor beta chains share one sample of origin, sequenced in a study of T cell responses to AZD1222 COVID-19 vaccine. Using immunoSEQ multiplex PCR, the repertoire was profiled, and TCRdb retains in-frame clones only, with some absent. The sample includes roughly 140,000 clones, approximately 90% of them seen just once. The specimen comprised peripheral blood, sampled on day 0 of AZD1222 vaccination. These receptors came from an adult in good health.

The rearrangement uses TRBV4-2 and TRBJ2-1; TRBD2 agrees at 12 bases. The CDR3 loop spans 21 amino acids. Germline CDR1 is LGHNA and CDR2 is YNFKEQ. Unmatched junction bases numbered 19, after V lost 2 bases and J lost 5 bases. CDR3 sequence: CASSQTRTSGIVLLRDNEQFF. The CDR3 nucleotides read TGTGCCAGCAGCCAAACCCGGACTAGCGGGATCGTTTTGTTGCGGGACAATGAGCAGTTCTTC.

The CDR3 bases are TGTGCCAGCAAGCGGGGGTATGAAGCTTTCTTT. It translates to CASKRGYEAFF. V and J are TRBV3-1 (or the pseudogene TRBV3-2) and TRBJ1-1; D may be TRBD1 (5 bases). This CDR3 region has 11 residues. The V end was cut by 7 bases, the J end by 7 bases, with 10 bases between. In germline, CDR1 is LGHDT, CDR2 YNNKEL (reference sequence).

The chain carries TRBV19 and TRBJ2-5; D gene uncertain. Trimming pared 5 bases from V and 3 bases from J, leaving 13 bases between. The CDR3 is made up of 14 amino acids. Per germline, CDR1 LNHDA and CDR2 SQIVND (reference sequence). CDR3 in amino acids: CASSPPYVKETQYF. The CDR3 coding sequence is TGTGCCAGTAGTCCCCCGTACGTGAAAGAGACCCAGTACTTC.

The V call is TRBV27, the J call TRBJ1-1; D remains ambiguous. Per the germline V gene, CDR1 is MNHEY and CDR2 is SMNVEV (reference sequence). The CDR3 is 13 amino acids. Trimming took off 6 bases at V and 2 bases at J, with 10 bases between the two ends. The CDR3 is CASREAGNTEAFF. CDR3 DNA sequence: TGTGCCAGCAGAGAGGCGGGAAACACTGAAGCTTTCTTT.

This chain joins TRBV14 and TRBJ2-2; D is uncertain. Germline V gene lookup returns CDR1 SGHDN and CDR2 FVKESK. CDR3 length: 15 residues. V was shortened by 1 base and J by 3 bases, with 9 bases between the two germline ends. CDR3 coding DNA: TGTGCCAGCAGCCAAGGGTTAGCCGACACCGGGGAGCTGTTTTTT. This translates into CASSQGLADTGELFF.

The V and J genes are TRBV7-9 and TRBJ1-1; possibly TRBD1 for D (6 bases). The CDR3 covers 13 residues. Per the germline V gene, CDR1 is SEHNR and CDR2 is FQNEAQ (reference sequence). V was pared by 4 bases and J by 1 base, with 7 bases between. The CDR3 DNA reads TGTGCCAGCAGCTCACAGGGGAACACTGAAGCTTTCTTT. Its translation: CASSSQGNTEAFF.

This clone was seen just once. V gene TRBV24-1 combines with J gene TRBJ2-1, with TRBD1 as a possible D gene (6 bases). Germline CDR1 KGHDR, CDR2 SFDVKD. The CDR3 is 13 amino acids. Trimming shortened V by 4 bases and J by 6 bases, and 9 bases separated the two germline ends. The CDR3: CATSESGVNEQFF. CDR3 in DNA: TGTGCCACCAGTGAGTCAGGGGTCAATGAGCAGTTCTTC.

The rearrangement joins TRBV18 to TRBJ1-4; D is unresolved. Per germline, CDR1 KGHSH and CDR2 LQKENI. V was cut by 3 bases and J by 7 bases, with 9 bases left in between. The CDR3 totals 13 residues. CDR3 loop: CASSPLDGEKLFF. CDR3 DNA sequence: TGTGCCAGCTCACCGCTAGATGGTGAAAAACTGTTTTTT.

The chain joins TRBV18 to TRBJ1-1; 7 nucleotides align to TRBD1. V trimming: 0 bases; J trimming: 1 base; junction bases outside the gene matches: 2. The CDR3 is 15 amino acids. Germline V gives CDR1 KGHSH, CDR2 LQKENI. The CDR3 DNA reads TGTGCCAGCTCACCACCGACAGGGAGGAACACTGAAGCTTTCTTT. Translation: CASSPPTGRNTEAFF.

This clone was recorded only once. The chain has TRBV19 and TRBJ2-7, with TRBD2 matching over 8 bases. V lost 1 base, J lost 1 base, and 6 bases stayed unmatched. CDR3 length: 16 amino acids. The V gene's germline CDR1 is LNHDA and CDR2 SQIVND (reference sequence). CDR3 in amino acids: CASSIARLAKSYEQYF. CDR3 nucleotide sequence: TGTGCCAGTAGTATAGCGCGACTAGCGAAATCCTACGAGCAGTACTTC.

The chain's CDR3 is CASSTDYNTIYF. In DNA, the CDR3 is TGTGCCAGTAGTACGGATTACAACACCATATATTTT. This chain joins TRBV19 and TRBJ1-3; D gene unclear. This CDR3 has 12 amino acids. V was cut by 4 bases and J by 7 bases, with 8 bases left in between. Germline CDR1 and CDR2: LNHDA and SQIVND (reference sequence). The whole variable domain, remainder taken from reference TRBV19 and TRBJ1-3, is DGGITQSPKYLFRKEGQNVTLSCEQNLNHDAMYWYRQDPGQGLRLIYYSQIVNDFQKGDIAEGYSVSREKKESFPLTVTSAQKNPTAFYLCASSTDYNTIYFGEGSWLTVV.

This sequence joins TRBV7-6 and TRBJ2-1; TRBD2 might be the D (5 bases). The CDR3 consists of 14 residues. The germline CDR1 and CDR2 sequences are SGHVS and FNYEAQ. Trimming left V 1 base short and J 6 bases short, with 10 bases between. The CDR3 here is CASSLGAGVNEQFF. CDR3 nucleotides: TGTGCCAGCAGCTTAGGGGCCGGGGTCAATGAGCAGTTCTTC.

The rearrangement uses TRBV4-2 and TRBJ2-1, with 10 bases lining up with TRBD2. Germline values: CDR1 LGHNA, CDR2 YNFKEQ. J lost 7 bases, V lost 1 base, and 13 bases had no gene match. The CDR3 contains 18 residues. The CDR3 DNA reads TGTGCCAGCAGCCAAGTCTCTGGGTCCTTTAGCGGGAGGAATGAGCAGTTCTTC. Translation gives CASSQVSGSFSGRNEQFF.

V usage is TRBV11-3 and J usage is TRBJ2-1, with TRBD2 matching over 9 bases. The germline V gene encodes CDR1 SGHNT and CDR2 YENEEA. The J segment lost 9 bases and the V segment lost 5 bases, leaving 11 bases of the junction unmatched. The CDR3 has 15 residues. The CDR3 nucleotides read TGTGCCAGCAGCGAATGGGCGGGAGGGCCTGCTGAGCAGTTCTTC. This sequence encodes CASSEWAGGPAEQFF.

The chain links TRBV5-1 to TRBJ1-6, with 10 nucleotides matching TRBD1. This CDR3 has 18 residues. CDR1 SGHRS and CDR2 YFSETQ come from the germline V gene. The V and J ends lost 0 bases and 10 bases, in that order; junction bases with no gene match: 13. The CDR3 loop is CASSLVPFTGTGESPLHF. For the CDR3, the DNA is TGCGCCAGCAGCTTGGTTCCCTTTACCGGGACAGGGGAATCACCCCTCCACTTT. Using reference TRBV5-1 and TRBJ1-6 for the parts outside the CDR3, the full variable domain is KAGVTQTPRYLIKTRGQQVTLSCSPISGHRSVSWYQQTPGQGLQFLFEYFSETQRNKGNFPGRFSGRQFSNSRSEMNVSTLELGDSALYLCASSLVPFTGTGESPLHFGNGTRLTVT.

This chain uses TRBV6-5 with TRBJ2-1, with D unresolved. V gave up 0 bases and J gave up 6 bases, with 9 bases separating them. CDR3 length equals 14 residues. Germline CDR1 reads MNHEY; CDR2 reads SVGAGI. Here the CDR3 reads CASSYSISSNEQFF. The CDR3 bases are TGTGCCAGCAGTTACTCGATCTCCAGCAATGAGCAGTTCTTC.

This chain connects TRBV5-1 to TRBJ1-2, with 9 nucleotides matching TRBD1. This CDR3 is 13 amino acids long. Germline V gene sequence: CDR1 SGHRS, CDR2 YFSETQ. V gave up 2 bases and J gave up 5 bases; unmatched junction bases: 1. CDR3: CASSLDRGYGYTF. Written as DNA, the CDR3 is TGCGCCAGCAGCTTAGACAGGGGGTATGGCTACACCTTC. Full variable domain (missing parts from reference TRBV5-1 and TRBJ1-2): KAGVTQTPRYLIKTRGQQVTLSCSPISGHRSVSWYQQTPGQGLQFLFEYFSETQRNKGNFPGRFSGRQFSNSRSEMNVSTLELGDSALYLCASSLDRGYGYTFGSGTRLTVV.

Remarks on this clone: An end of the junction does not agree with germline; a read error may underlie this. The rearrangement joins TRBV7-9 to TRBJ1-2; tentative D call: TRBD1 (6 bases). The CDR3 contains 11 residues. From germline, CDR1 is SEHNR and CDR2 FQNEAQ (reference sequence). CDR3 sequence reads: CAGRGDYGYTF. The CDR3 DNA is TGTGCCGGCAGGGGTGACTATGGCTACACCTTC.

The CDR3 loop is CASSWPGQGFWEQYF. The CDR3 DNA sequence: TGTGCCAGCAGCTGGCCGGGACAGGGATTTTGGGAGCAGTACTTC. The V and J genes are TRBV7-9 and TRBJ2-7; 9 nucleotides agree with TRBD1. The germline gives CDR1 SEHNR, CDR2 FQNEAQ (reference sequence). The J segment lost 7 bases and the V segment lost 4 bases, leaving 11 bases of the junction unmatched. CDR3 length equals 15 residues.

This chain uses TRBV19 with TRBJ1-5, with D perhaps matching TRBD1 (6 bases). Trimming took 1 base from V and 5 from J, leaving 18 bases between them. Germline V gives CDR1 LNHDA, CDR2 SQIVND (reference sequence). The length of the CDR3 is 17 residues. Here the CDR3 DNA reads TGTGCCAGTAGTATAGTGCGTTGGGACATAGATGATCAGCCCCAGCATTTT. Protein product: CASSIVRWDIDDQPQHF.

For this clone: Other DNA sequences in the sample encode the same CDR3. The rearrangement uses TRBV10-2 and TRBJ1-4; 11 bases match TRBD1. Germline V CDR1 and CDR2: WSHSY, SAAADI. The CDR3 totals 13 residues. V shed 4 bases, J shed 8 bases, and the junction held 0 bases outside the gene matches. The CDR3 sequence: CASSGTGGEKLFF. DNA of the CDR3: TGCGCCAGCAGTGGGACAGGGGGCGAAAAACTGTTTTTT.

The chain links TRBV20-1 to TRBJ2-1; D gene uncertain. CDR3 length: 16 amino acids. V lost 3 bases to trimming and J lost 0 bases, with 15 bases between them. CDR1 and CDR2 (germline): DFQATT, SNEGSKA (reference sequence). In DNA form, the CDR3 reads TGCAGTGCTAGTCCGCAGGCCCCTGTCTCCTACAATGAGCAGTTCTTC. The encoded protein is CSASPQAPVSYNEQFF.

This chain uses TRBV4-1 with TRBJ1-5, with a weak D call TRBD1 (5 bases). Germline lookup yields CDR1 MGHRA and CDR2 YSYEKL. V lost 0 bases to trimming and J lost 6 bases, with 18 bases between them. The CDR3 spans 17 residues. In DNA form, the CDR3 reads TGCGCCAGCAGCCAAGAGGGTAGGGGCGGCCTGGGTCAGCCCCAGCATTTT. Encoded protein: CASSQEGRGGLGQPQHF.

This clone was seen once. The rearrangement joins TRBV14 to TRBJ2-7; D unclear. Germline V CDR1 and CDR2: SGHDN, FVKESK. Trimming removed 4 bases at V and 7 bases at J, with 17 bases between. This CDR3 is built from 14 residues. CDR3 DNA: TGTGCCAGCAGCCCCACGAGGCAGGCAGGAGAGCAGTACTTC. Its protein product is CASSPTRQAGEQYF.

This chain joins TRBV12-5 and TRBJ2-3, with a possible D match to TRBD1 (7 bases). CDR3 length equals 20 residues. V was trimmed by 1 base and J by 6 bases, leaving 29 bases between them. CDR1 is LGHNT and CDR2 is FRNRAP in the germline V gene. The CDR3 DNA reads as TGTGCTAGTGGTTTGGGAAACAGGGGTTTGTCGACTAGGTCCACCGATACGCAGTATTTT. Translation gives CASGLGNRGLSTRSTDTQYF. Using reference TRBV12-5 and TRBJ2-3 for the parts outside the CDR3, the full variable domain is DARVTQTPRHKVTEMGQEVTMRCQPILGHNTVFWYRQTMMQGLELLAYFRNRAPLDDSGMPKDRFSAEMPDATLATLKIQPSEPRDSAVYFCASGLGNRGLSTRSTDTQYFGPGTRLTVL.

The chain combines TRBV2 with TRBJ1-3, with TRBD1 identical over 7 bases. Germline-derived CDR1 and CDR2 are SNHLY and FYNNEI. The CDR3 covers 15 residues. Unmatched junction bases numbered 8, after V lost 5 bases and J lost 4 bases. CDR3 sequence: CASSRGGQSGNTIYF. The CDR3, as DNA: TGTGCCAGCAGTCGAGGGGGACAGTCGGGAAACACCATATATTTT.

This chain connects TRBV4-1 to TRBJ2-7; no reliable D call. V was trimmed by 3 bases and J by 6 bases, leaving 12 bases between them. Germline lookup yields CDR1 MGHRA and CDR2 YSYEKL. The CDR3 is 13 residues long. Written as DNA, the CDR3 is TGCGCCAGCAGCCATGGCACCCGTGGCGAGCAGTACTTC. The encoded protein is CASSHGTRGEQYF.

The rearrangement joins TRBV7-9 to TRBJ2-3, with D possibly matching TRBD2 (5 bases). Germline lookup yields CDR1 SEHNR and CDR2 FQNEAQ (reference sequence). This CDR3 has 15 residues. V was clipped by 3 bases and J by 4 bases, with 14 bases between them. This CDR3 reads CASSFLAFSADTQYF. The DNA of the CDR3 is TGTGCCAGCAGCTTCCTAGCCTTCAGTGCAGATACGCAGTATTTT.

The V and J genes are TRBV7-9 and TRBJ2-7; TRBD2 might be the D (6 bases). This CDR3 region has 15 residues. Trimming cost V 8 bases and J 7 bases, with 24 bases left between them. Per the germline V gene, CDR1 is SEHNR and CDR2 is FQNEAQ (reference sequence). The CDR3 protein is CASQHTGELLDEQYF. CDR3 nucleotide sequence: TGTGCCAGCCAGCATACGGGGGAACTACTAGATGAGCAGTACTTC. The full variable domain, in which reference TRBV7-9 and TRBJ2-7 provide the parts outside the CDR3, is DTGVSQNPRHKITKRGQNVTFRCDPISEHNRLYWYRQTLGQGPEFLTYFQNEAQLEKSRLLSDRFSAERPKGSFSTLEIQRTEQGDSAMYLCASQHTGELLDEQYFGPGTRLTVT.

V and J are TRBV2 and TRBJ2-4; 8 bases agree with TRBD1. The V segment lost 6 bases and the J segment 1 base; nucleotides outside the gene matches: 8. The CDR3 totals 16 residues. Germline CDR1 SNHLY, CDR2 FYNNEI. The CDR3 loop reads CASRSPTGDAKNIQYF. CDR3 DNA: TGTGCCAGCAGATCCCCGACAGGGGACGCCAAAAACATTCAGTACTTC.